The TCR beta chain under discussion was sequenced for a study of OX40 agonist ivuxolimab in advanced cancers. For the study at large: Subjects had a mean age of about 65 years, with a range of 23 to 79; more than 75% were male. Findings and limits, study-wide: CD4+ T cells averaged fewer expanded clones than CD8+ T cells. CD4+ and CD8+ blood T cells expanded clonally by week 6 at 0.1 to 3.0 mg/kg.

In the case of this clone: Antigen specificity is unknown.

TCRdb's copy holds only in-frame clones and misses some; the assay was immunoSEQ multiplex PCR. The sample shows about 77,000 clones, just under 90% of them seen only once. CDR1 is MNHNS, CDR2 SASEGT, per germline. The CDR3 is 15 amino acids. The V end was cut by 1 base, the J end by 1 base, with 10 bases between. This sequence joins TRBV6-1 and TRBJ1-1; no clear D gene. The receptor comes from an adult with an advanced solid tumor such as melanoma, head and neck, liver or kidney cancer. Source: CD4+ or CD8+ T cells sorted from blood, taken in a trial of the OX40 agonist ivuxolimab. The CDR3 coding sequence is TGTGCCAGCAGTGAAGAGCAGGAATGGAACACTGAAGCTTTCTTT. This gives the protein CASSEEQEWNTEAFF.